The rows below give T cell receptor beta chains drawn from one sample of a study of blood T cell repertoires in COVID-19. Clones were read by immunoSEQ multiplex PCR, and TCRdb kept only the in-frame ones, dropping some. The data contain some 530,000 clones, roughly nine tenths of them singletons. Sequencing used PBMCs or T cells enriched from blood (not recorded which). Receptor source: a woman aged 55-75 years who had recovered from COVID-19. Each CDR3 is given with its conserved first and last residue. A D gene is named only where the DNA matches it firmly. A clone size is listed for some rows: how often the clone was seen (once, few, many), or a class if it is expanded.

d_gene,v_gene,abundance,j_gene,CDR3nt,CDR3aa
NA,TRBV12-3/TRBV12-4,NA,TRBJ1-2,TGTGCCAGCGTGCGGGAGAACTATGGCTACACCTTC,CASVRENYGYTF
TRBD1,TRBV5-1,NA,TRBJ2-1,TGCGCCAGCAGCTTGATCCCAGGGGGCGTAAACAATGAGCAGTTCTTC,CASSLIPGGVNNEQFF
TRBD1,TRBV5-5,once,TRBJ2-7,TGTGCCAGCAGCCTATTCCCGGGATTCTCTTCGGACAGGAGCTTCTACGAGCAGTACTTC,CASSLFPGFSSDRSFYEQYF
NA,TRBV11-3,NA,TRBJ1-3,TGTGCCAGCAGCCTATTTACGGGAAACACCATATATTTT,CASSLFTGNTIYF
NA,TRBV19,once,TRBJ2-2,TGTGCCAGTAGTTCCGGTTACACCGGGGAGCTGTTTTTT,CASSSGYTGELFF
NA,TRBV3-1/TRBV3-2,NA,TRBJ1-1,TGTGCCAGCAGCTCCCCATCGGGGGGGGCGGGGAACACTGAAGCTTTCTTT,CASSSPSGGAGNTEAFF
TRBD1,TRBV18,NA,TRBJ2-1,TGTGCCAGCTCAGAGGACAGGGTGGTGGAGTTCTTC,CASSEDRVVEFF
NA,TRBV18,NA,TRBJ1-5,TGTGCCAGCTCTCGGGGTACCTCTCAGCCCCAGCATTTT,CASSRGTSQPQHF
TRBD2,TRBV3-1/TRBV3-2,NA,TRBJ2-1,TGTGCCAGCAACCAGCGGGGGGGTTATGAGCAGTTCTTC,CASNQRGGYEQFF
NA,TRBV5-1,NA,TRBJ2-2,TGCGCCAGCAGCTACGGGAACACCGGGGAGCTGTTTTTT,CASSYGNTGELFF
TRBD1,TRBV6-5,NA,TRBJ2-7,TGTGCCAGCAGTAGGGACAGGGGAGGCTACGAGCAGTACTTC,CASSRDRGGYEQYF
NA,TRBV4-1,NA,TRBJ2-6,TGCGCCAGCTCGGGACTTTACTCTGGGGCCAACGTCCTGACTTTC,CASSGLYSGANVLTF
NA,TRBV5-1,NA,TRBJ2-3,TGCGCCAGCGTAAGCTCTGGGGGGACAGATACGCAGTATTTT,CASVSSGGTDTQYF
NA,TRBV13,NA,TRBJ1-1,TGTGCCAGCAGCTTAAATGGGGCCGCTAACACTGAAGCTTTCTTT,CASSLNGAANTEAFF
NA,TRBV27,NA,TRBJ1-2,TGTGCCAGCAGTTCGCATTTTACTTCAGGGAATCATGGCTACACCTTC,CASSSHFTSGNHGYTF
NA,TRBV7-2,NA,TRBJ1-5,TGTGCCAGCAGTACACGGGGGAATCAGCCCCAGCATTTT,CASSTRGNQPQHF
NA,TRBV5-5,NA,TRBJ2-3,TGTGCCAGCAGGACAGTCGCAGATACGCAGTATTTT,CASRTVADTQYF
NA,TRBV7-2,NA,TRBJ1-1,TGTGCCAGCAGCTTAGGGGGCCCCGGAAGGACTGAAGCTTTCTTT,CASSLGGPGRTEAFF
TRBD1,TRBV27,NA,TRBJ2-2,TGTGCCAGCAGTGGCTACGGGACAGGGGGCGACGGGGAGCTGTTTTTT,CASSGYGTGGDGELFF
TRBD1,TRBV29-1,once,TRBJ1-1,TGCAGCGGCGGGCAGGGGGGGAACACTGAAGCTTTCTTT,CSGGQGGNTEAFF
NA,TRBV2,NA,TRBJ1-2,TGTGCCAGCCACCAAACGGACACTCCAGGTGGCTACACCTTC,CASHQTDTPGGYTF
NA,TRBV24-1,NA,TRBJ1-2,TGTGCCACCAGTGATCCACCTAAGGGGTACTATGGCTACACCTTC,CATSDPPKGYYGYTF
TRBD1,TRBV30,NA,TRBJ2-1,TGTGCCTGGAGTCAACAGGGGAATGAGCAGTTCTTC,CAWSQQGNEQFF
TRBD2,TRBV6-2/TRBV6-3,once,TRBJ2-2,TGTGCCAGCAGTTCGGGGGGTCTCCGCGCCGGGGAGCTGTTTTTT,CASSSGGLRAGELFF
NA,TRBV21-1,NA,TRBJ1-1,TGTGCCAGCAGCAAAGGCGTCAGGGGCCCGTACACTGAAGCTTTCTTT,CASSKGVRGPYTEAFF
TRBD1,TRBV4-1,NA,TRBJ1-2,TGCGCCAGCAGCCAAGATCGAAGGGGGCAGTGGGGCTACACCTTC,CASSQDRRGQWGYTF
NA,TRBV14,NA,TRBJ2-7,TGTGCCAGCAGCCAAACCTACGTGCAGTACTTC,CASSQTYVQYF
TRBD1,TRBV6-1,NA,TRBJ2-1,TGTGCCAGCAGTGAGGGACAGGGACTTGCCAATGAGCAGTTCTTC,CASSEGQGLANEQFF
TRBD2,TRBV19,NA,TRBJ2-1,TGTGCCAGTAGTCCTCGACTAGCGGGGGGCGGCAATGAGCAGTTCTTC,CASSPRLAGGGNEQFF
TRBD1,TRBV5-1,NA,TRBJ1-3,TGCGCCAGCAGTAAAACAGGGGAAGGCTCTGGAAACACCATATATTTT,CASSKTGEGSGNTIYF
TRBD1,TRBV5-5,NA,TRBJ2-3,TGTGCCAGCAGCTATCGCCCGACAGGGGTCAGCACAGATACGCAGTATTTT,CASSYRPTGVSTDTQYF
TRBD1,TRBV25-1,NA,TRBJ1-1,TGTGCCAGCAGTGACTCGGGGACAGGGAGCACTGAAGCTTTCTTT,CASSDSGTGSTEAFF
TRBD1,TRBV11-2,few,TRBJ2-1,TGTGCCAGCAGCTTACCCGGGACAGGGGGCAATGAGCAGTTCTTC,CASSLPGTGGNEQFF
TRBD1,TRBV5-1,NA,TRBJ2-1,TGCGCCAGCAGCTCAGGGGGCAATGAGCAGTTCTTC,CASSSGGNEQFF
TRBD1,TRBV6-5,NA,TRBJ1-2,TGTGCCACCAGTCCCGGGACAGAGATCAACTATGGCTACACCTTC,CATSPGTEINYGYTF
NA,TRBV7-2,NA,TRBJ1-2,TGTGCCAGCAGCTTAGGACAGAGTCCGTTTTCCTATGGCTACACCTTC,CASSLGQSPFSYGYTF
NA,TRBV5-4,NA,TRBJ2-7,TGTGCCAGCAGCCTCTTAAGCTTAGGGGACACTCCCCCGCCCTACGAGCAGTACTTC,CASSLLSLGDTPPPYEQYF
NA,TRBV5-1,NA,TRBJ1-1,TGCGCCAGCAGCTTGGAGTTTCAGGCGAACACTGAAGCTTTCTTT,CASSLEFQANTEAFF
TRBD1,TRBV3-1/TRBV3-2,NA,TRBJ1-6,TGTGCCAGCAGCGGAGACAGGGGGCGATCACCCCTCCACTTT,CASSGDRGRSPLHF
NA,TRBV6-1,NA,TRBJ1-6,TGTGCCAGCAGTGACAGGGGTTTGGTCCTCCACTTT,CASSDRGLVLHF
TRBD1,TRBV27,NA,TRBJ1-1,TGTGCCAGCAGTTCCTACGGACAGGGATGGACTATGAACACTGAAGCTTTCTTT,CASSSYGQGWTMNTEAFF
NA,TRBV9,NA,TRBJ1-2,TGTGCCAGCAGCGCACAGATAAACTATGGCTACACCTTC,CASSAQINYGYTF
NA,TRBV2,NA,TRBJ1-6,TGTGCCAGCAGTCTAGTAACAGGGAGTAATTCACCCCTCCACTTT,CASSLVTGSNSPLHF
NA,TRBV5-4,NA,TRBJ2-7,TGTGCCAGCAGTTTCGGACAGGGAGGGACCTACGAGCAGTACTTC,CASSFGQGGTYEQYF
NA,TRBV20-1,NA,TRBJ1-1,TGCAGTGCTAGATCCTACAGGGAAGCTTTCTTT,CSARSYREAFF
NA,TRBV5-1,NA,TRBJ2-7,TGCGCCAGCAGCTTTACCGCCGGGTCCTACGAGCAGTACTTC,CASSFTAGSYEQYF
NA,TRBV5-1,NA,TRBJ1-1,TGCGCCAGCAGCTTGAGGGGAGGGAACACTGAAGCTTTCTTT,CASSLRGGNTEAFF
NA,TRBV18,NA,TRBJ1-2,TGTGCCAGCTCAAGACAGGAGGCGCAGTATGGCTACACCTTC,CASSRQEAQYGYTF
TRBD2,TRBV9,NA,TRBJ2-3,TGTGCCAGCAGCGCTAGCGGCAATCCCGGAGATACGCAGTATTTT,CASSASGNPGDTQYF
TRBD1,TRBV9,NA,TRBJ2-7,TGTGCCAGCAGCGCCGACCCCGCCGCGACAGGGAAGTTCTTCTACGAGCAGTACTTC,CASSADPAATGKFFYEQYF
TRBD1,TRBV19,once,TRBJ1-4,TGTGCCAGTAGTATCACTGGGACAGGGGATGAAAAACTGTTTTTT,CASSITGTGDEKLFF
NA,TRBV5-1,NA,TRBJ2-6,TGCGCCAGCAGCTTGTATTACTCTGGGGCCAACGTCCTGACTTTC,CASSLYYSGANVLTF
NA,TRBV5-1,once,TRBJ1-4,TGCGCCAGCAGCTTGGTTTCAGGGTTTAATGAAAAACTGTTTTTT,CASSLVSGFNEKLFF
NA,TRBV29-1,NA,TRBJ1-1,TGCAGCGTTGTATCGGGTTGGGCTTTCTTT,CSVVSGWAFF
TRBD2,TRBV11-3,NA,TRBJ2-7,TGTGCCAGCAGCTTAAGGGCTAGCGGTGTAACCTACGAGCAGTACTTC,CASSLRASGVTYEQYF
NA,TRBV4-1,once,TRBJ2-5,TGCGCCAGCAGCCCTACCAGGGTCCAAGAGACCCAGTACTTC,CASSPTRVQETQYF
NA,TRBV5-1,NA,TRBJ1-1,TGCGCCAGCAGCTTGAAGAGGGATGAAGCTTTCTTT,CASSLKRDEAFF